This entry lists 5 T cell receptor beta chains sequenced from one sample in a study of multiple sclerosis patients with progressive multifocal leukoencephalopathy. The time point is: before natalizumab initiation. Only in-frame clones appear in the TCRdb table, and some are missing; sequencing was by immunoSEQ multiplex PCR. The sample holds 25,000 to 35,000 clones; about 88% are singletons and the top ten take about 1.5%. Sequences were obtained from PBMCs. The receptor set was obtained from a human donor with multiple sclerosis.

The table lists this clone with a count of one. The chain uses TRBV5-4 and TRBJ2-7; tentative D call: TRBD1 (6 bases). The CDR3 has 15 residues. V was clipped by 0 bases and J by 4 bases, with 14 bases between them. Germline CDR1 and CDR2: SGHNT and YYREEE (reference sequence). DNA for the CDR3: TGTGCCAGCAGCTTGGACCTCAGGGGCGCATACGAGCAGTACTTC. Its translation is CASSLDLRGAYEQYF.

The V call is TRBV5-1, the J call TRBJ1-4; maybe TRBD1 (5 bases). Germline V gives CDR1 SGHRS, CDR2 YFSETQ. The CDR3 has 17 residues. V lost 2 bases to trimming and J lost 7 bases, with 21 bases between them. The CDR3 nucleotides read TGCGCCAGCAGCTTACAGGCTGGTTCCCGCCCGCGTGAAAAACTGTTTTTT. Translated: CASSLQAGSRPREKLFF.

Written as DNA, the CDR3 is TGTGCCACCAGCAGAGATGCCACTGGGGCGGGGGCCTACGAGCAGTACTTC. Amino acid sequence: CATSRDATGAGAYEQYF. This chain connects TRBV15 to TRBJ2-7; 7 bases agree with TRBD2. V dropped 0 bases and J dropped 2; count of bases not matched to a gene: 10. Germline lookup yields CDR1 LNHNV and CDR2 YYDKDF (reference sequence). This CDR3 region has 17 residues.

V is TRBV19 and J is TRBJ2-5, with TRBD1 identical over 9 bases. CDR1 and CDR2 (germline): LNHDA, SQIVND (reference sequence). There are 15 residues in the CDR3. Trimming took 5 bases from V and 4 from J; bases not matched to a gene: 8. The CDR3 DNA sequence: TGTGCCAGTAGTTGGGACAGGGAAAATCTAGAGACCCAGTACTTC. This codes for CASSWDRENLETQYF.

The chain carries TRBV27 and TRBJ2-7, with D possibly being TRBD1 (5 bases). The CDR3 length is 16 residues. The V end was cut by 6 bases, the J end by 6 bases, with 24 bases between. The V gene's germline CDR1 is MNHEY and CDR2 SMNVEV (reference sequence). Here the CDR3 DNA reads TGTGCCAGCAGCCCGTACCTGGCGGACAATCTCGCCGAGCAGTACTTC. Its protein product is CASSPYLADNLAEQYF.